This T cell receptor (beta chain) was sequenced in a study of T cell repertoires in cytomegalovirus infection. About the study: It was the public TCR beta signatures that indicated both CMV infection and matching HLA type. Broader study findings: Summed frequency of public TCR beta families distinguished CMV carriers with the relevant HLA.

TCRdb re-called the reads with MiXCR, one entry per CDR3 protein. The sample lists 100,000 to 120,000 distinct CDR3 sequences; 30% to 35% were seen once. V was trimmed by 7 bases and J by 6 bases, leaving 24 bases between them. Germline V lookup: CDR1 SGHAT, CDR2 FQNNGV. This CDR3 comprises 16 residues. A few counts support this clonotype. The antigen is unknown. The source is a human donor in good health (CMV status not recorded). Some clones in this sample may be carry-over from other donors' samples. The chain couples TRBV11-2 to TRBJ1-1; D perhaps matches TRBD1 (5 bases). The source material was CD8+ T cells from cultured PBMCs, sampled from culture after CMV antigen stimulation. The CDR3 region is CASILGIGGAGPEAFF. CDR3 nucleotide sequence: TGTGCCAGCATACTTGGGATCGGGGGAGCCGGACCTGAAGCTTTCTTT.